Listed below are T cell receptor beta chains from one sample, sequenced in a study of blood T cells in healthy people across ages. TCRdb ran MiXCR on the 5' RACE reads and lists one entry per CDR3 protein. The sample lists approximately 1.5 million distinct CDR3 sequences, 35% to 45% occurring once. Sequenced: blood. These receptors were collected from a woman between 18 and 30 years old in good health. Each CDR3 is given with its conserved first and last residue. Each record gives: clone size, V gene, D gene, J gene, CDR3 DNA, CDR3 protein. A D gene is named only where the DNA matches it firmly. A clone size is listed for some rows: how often the clone was seen (once, few, many), or a class if it is expanded.

clone size: .; V gene: TRBV9; D gene: TRBD1; J gene: TRBJ1-2; CDR3 DNA: TGTGCCAGCAGCCTCGCCGGGACAGTTGGCTATGGCTACACCTTC; CDR3 protein: CASSLAGTVGYGYTF
clone size: .; V gene: TRBV5-1; D gene: TRBD2; J gene: TRBJ2-7; CDR3 DNA: TGCGCCAGCAGCTTGGCGATGGCTAGCGGGTTGATTTCCGAGCAGTACTTC; CDR3 protein: CASSLAMASGLISEQYF
clone size: few; V gene: TRBV5-6; D gene: TRBD1; J gene: TRBJ1-2; CDR3 DNA: TGTGCCAGCAGCTTGGGGCGGGACAGACGATTCTATGGCTACACCTTC; CDR3 protein: CASSLGRDRRFYGYTF
clone size: .; V gene: TRBV20-1; D gene: TRBD1; J gene: TRBJ2-7; CDR3 DNA: TGCAGTGCTCTACAGGGGGGTTCAGGGACCTACGAGCAGTACTTC; CDR3 protein: CSALQGGSGTYEQYF
clone size: .; V gene: TRBV25-1; D gene: .; J gene: TRBJ1-1; CDR3 DNA: TGTGCCAGCAGTGGAAGACCCTCGATGAACACTGAAGCTTTCTTT; CDR3 protein: CASSGRPSMNTEAFF
clone size: .; V gene: TRBV24-1; D gene: .; J gene: TRBJ2-1; CDR3 DNA: TGTGCCACCAGTGTTTCAGCGTCGGGTGAGCAGTTCTTC; CDR3 protein: CATSVSASGEQFF
clone size: .; V gene: TRBV5-1; D gene: .; J gene: TRBJ1-5; CDR3 DNA: TGCGCCAGCAGCTTGAAAGGACAGAGCAATCAGCCCCAGCATTTT; CDR3 protein: CASSLKGQSNQPQHF
clone size: few; V gene: TRBV3-1; D gene: .; J gene: TRBJ1-4; CDR3 DNA: TGTGCCAGCAGCCAAGGGCGGTCTGTCCGGGAACTGTTTTTT; CDR3 protein: CASSQGRSVRELFF
clone size: many; V gene: TRBV12-3/TRBV12-4; D gene: .; J gene: TRBJ2-7; CDR3 DNA: TGTGCCAGCAGTGTCGACCGGGGCTCCTACGAGCAGTACTTC; CDR3 protein: CASSVDRGSYEQYF
clone size: few; V gene: TRBV4-1; D gene: .; J gene: TRBJ2-7; CDR3 DNA: TGCGCCAGCAGCCAAGCGTGGGGAAGCTCCTACGAGCAGTACTTC; CDR3 protein: CASSQAWGSSYEQYF
clone size: few; V gene: TRBV6-2/TRBV6-3; D gene: .; J gene: TRBJ2-3; CDR3 DNA: TGTGCCAGCAGTTCCTTCGGATACACAGATACGCAGTATTTT; CDR3 protein: CASSSFGYTDTQYF
clone size: .; V gene: TRBV27; D gene: .; J gene: TRBJ1-2; CDR3 DNA: TGTGCCAGCAGTGGTGCGGATAACTATGGCTACACCTTC; CDR3 protein: CASSGADNYGYTF
clone size: .; V gene: TRBV30; D gene: .; J gene: TRBJ2-5; CDR3 DNA: TGTGCCTGGAGGAAGGTGGGGATCAGCCAAGAGACCCAGTACTTC; CDR3 protein: CAWRKVGISQETQYF
clone size: few; V gene: TRBV27; D gene: .; J gene: TRBJ2-7; CDR3 DNA: TGTGCCAGCAGTCCGACAGCGGTCTCCTACGAGCAGTACTTC; CDR3 protein: CASSPTAVSYEQYF
clone size: .; V gene: TRBV6-1; D gene: .; J gene: TRBJ2-3; CDR3 DNA: TGTGCCAGCAGTGAAGTACAGGGCTTGACGACAGATACGCAGTATTTT; CDR3 protein: CASSEVQGLTTDTQYF
clone size: .; V gene: TRBV20-1; D gene: TRBD1; J gene: TRBJ2-7; CDR3 DNA: TGCAGTGCCTCCTCCGGGACAGCAAGCTCCTACGAGCAGTACTTC; CDR3 protein: CSASSGTASSYEQYF
clone size: .; V gene: TRBV12-3/TRBV12-4; D gene: .; J gene: TRBJ1-2; CDR3 DNA: TGTGCCAGCAGTTTGGTGGGGACTAATGGCTACACCTTC; CDR3 protein: CASSLVGTNGYTF
clone size: few; V gene: TRBV9; D gene: .; J gene: TRBJ2-7; CDR3 DNA: TGTGCCAGCAGCGTAGTCCCAGGGTCCTACGAGCAGTACTTC; CDR3 protein: CASSVVPGSYEQYF
clone size: .; V gene: TRBV9; D gene: .; J gene: TRBJ1-3; CDR3 DNA: TGTGCCAGCAGATCAAACCCCCTTTCTGGAAACACCATATATTTT; CDR3 protein: CASRSNPLSGNTIYF
clone size: .; V gene: TRBV6-2/TRBV6-3; D gene: TRBD1; J gene: TRBJ2-7; CDR3 DNA: TGTGCCAGCAGATCAAAGGACAGGGGTCTCTACGAGCAGTACTTC; CDR3 protein: CASRSKDRGLYEQYF
clone size: .; V gene: TRBV4-1; D gene: .; J gene: TRBJ2-1; CDR3 DNA: TGCGCCAGCAGCCAAGATCCCACTCCTGTCTACAATGAGCAGTTCTTC; CDR3 protein: CASSQDPTPVYNEQFF
clone size: .; V gene: TRBV2; D gene: .; J gene: TRBJ2-5; CDR3 DNA: TGTGCCAGCAGTCCCTACGGGAGCTGGGATGAGCAGTACTTC; CDR3 protein: CASSPYGSWDEQYF
clone size: .; V gene: TRBV29-1; D gene: TRBD1; J gene: TRBJ1-2; CDR3 DNA: TGCAGTGGACAGGGGAACTATGGCTACACCTTC; CDR3 protein: CSGQGNYGYTF
clone size: .; V gene: TRBV7-9; D gene: .; J gene: TRBJ2-1; CDR3 DNA: TGTGCCAGCAGCGTAGGACCCCAGCGGGAGCAGTTCTTC; CDR3 protein: CASSVGPQREQFF
clone size: few; V gene: TRBV20-1; D gene: .; J gene: TRBJ1-1; CDR3 DNA: TGCAGTGCTAGAGATTTCCAGACGGGGAACACTGAAGCTTTCTTT; CDR3 protein: CSARDFQTGNTEAFF
clone size: few; V gene: TRBV4-3; D gene: TRBD1; J gene: TRBJ2-7; CDR3 DNA: TGCGCCAGCAGCCTCCTAGTTTCCGGGACAGGCTCCTACGAGCAGTACTTC; CDR3 protein: CASSLLVSGTGSYEQYF
clone size: .; V gene: TRBV29-1; D gene: .; J gene: TRBJ2-5; CDR3 DNA: TGCAGCGTTGAGGGGTTACAGCAAGAGACCCAGTACTTC; CDR3 protein: CSVEGLQQETQYF
clone size: .; V gene: TRBV7-2; D gene: TRBD2; J gene: TRBJ2-1; CDR3 DNA: TGTGCCAGCAGCGTTGGACTAGCGGCCTACAATGAGCAGTTCTTC; CDR3 protein: CASSVGLAAYNEQFF
clone size: .; V gene: TRBV7-2; D gene: .; J gene: TRBJ2-7; CDR3 DNA: TGTGCCGGCAGTTTAGGGAGGCTGGCGGGGACTTACGAGCAGTACTTC; CDR3 protein: CAGSLGRLAGTYEQYF
clone size: few; V gene: TRBV4-3; D gene: .; J gene: TRBJ2-1; CDR3 DNA: TGCGCCAGCAGCCAGGCCGTATTGACTGCCTACAATGAGCAGTTCTTC; CDR3 protein: CASSQAVLTAYNEQFF